These 26 T cell receptor beta chains were all obtained from the same sample, sequenced in a study of shared T cell receptors in the human thymus. TCRdb's copy holds only in-frame clones and misses some; the assay was immunoSEQ multiplex PCR. The data show hundreds of thousands of clones, roughly 88% seen once. These data are also associated with another study on human thymus T cells.

Source material: thymocytes. These receptors came from a girl less than two years old with a congenital heart defect.

The rearrangement uses TRBV5-8 and TRBJ1-1; no reliable D call. V was trimmed by 2 bases and J by 0 bases, leaving 11 bases between them. The germline V gene encodes CDR1 SGHTS and CDR2 YDEGEE. The CDR3 extends over 15 amino acids. The chain's CDR3 is CASSFPIRLNTEAFF. The CDR3 nucleotides read TGTGCCAGCAGCTTCCCAATCCGGTTGAACACTGAAGCTTTCTTT.

V is TRBV30 and J is TRBJ1-6; 9 nucleotides align to TRBD1. The CDR3 totals 20 residues. The ends lost 0 bases at V and 7 bases at J; junction bases unmatched: 19. Germline V gene sequence: CDR1 GTSNPN, CDR2 SVGIG (reference sequence). The CDR3 nucleotides read TGTGCCTGGAGTGTTAACCGGGACAGGGACCAAACAAGCTCCAATTCACCCCTCCACTTT. It translates to CAWSVNRDRDQTSSNSPLHF.

The chain combines TRBV5-1 with TRBJ1-2; 10 bases agree with TRBD1. The germline CDR1 and CDR2 sequences are SGHRS and YFSETQ. The length of the CDR3 is 15 residues. With V trimmed by 4 bases and J by 6 bases, 9 bases remained unmatched. In DNA, the CDR3 is TGCGCCAGCAGCCTGGGAGGACAGGGGGAAAATGGCTACACCTTC. Translated: CASSLGGQGENGYTF.

The chain links TRBV11-2 to TRBJ1-2; tentative D call: TRBD1 (5 bases). The germline V and J ends were trimmed by 5 bases and 3 bases, with 19 bases remaining between them. This CDR3 is 16 amino acids long. Germline values: CDR1 SGHAT, CDR2 FQNNGV. CDR3 sequence reads: CASSRIMGRDYYGYTF. DNA for the CDR3: TGTGCCAGCAGCCGAATAATGGGAAGGGACTACTATGGCTACACCTTC.

V usage is TRBV19 and J usage is TRBJ1-5; 9 nucleotides agree with TRBD1. Per the germline V gene, CDR1 is LNHDA and CDR2 is SQIVND (reference sequence). This CDR3 spans 17 amino acids. The ends lost 6 bases at V and 0 bases at J; junction bases unmatched: 9. The CDR3 coding sequence is TGTGCCAGTAGGGACCGGGACAGGGCACATAGCAATCAGCCCCAGCATTTT. Its translation: CASRDRDRAHSNQPQHF.

This clone showed up just a few times. The V call is TRBV9, the J call TRBJ2-1; the D is unclear. This CDR3 spans 17 amino acids. V was trimmed by 0 bases and J by 0 bases, leaving 13 bases between them. Germline lookup yields CDR1 SGDLS and CDR2 YYNGEE. DNA of the CDR3: TGTGCCAGCAGCGTAGCTGCAGGCCCCCACTCCTACAATGAGCAGTTCTTC. Its translation: CASSVAAGPHSYNEQFF.

This clone was observed a few times. This rearrangement joins TRBV2 to TRBJ1-5; 10 nucleotides match TRBD1. V trimming: 6 bases; J trimming: 3 bases; junction bases outside the gene matches: 8. The CDR3 is made up of 16 amino acids. Germline lookup yields CDR1 SNHLY and CDR2 FYNNEI. The CDR3 DNA reads as TGTGCCAGCAGACGTCCGGGACAGGGGCACAATCAGCCCCAGCATTTT. Translated: CASRRPGQGHNQPQHF.

V is TRBV19 and J is TRBJ2-1, with TRBD2 matching 7 bases. The germline gives CDR1 LNHDA, CDR2 SQIVND (reference sequence). The CDR3 sequence is 13 residues long. The trim removed 1 base at V and 9 bases at J, leaving 3 bases unmatched. CDR3 sequence (DNA): TGTGCCAGTAGTATAGGGACTAGTCGTGAGCAGTTCTTC. Its protein is CASSIGTSREQFF. The variable domain in full, completed from reference TRBV19 and TRBJ2-1, reads DGGITQSPKYLFRKEGQNVTLSCEQNLNHDAMYWYRQDPGQGLRLIYYSQIVNDFQKGDIAEGYSVSREKKESFPLTVTSAQKNPTAFYLCASSIGTSREQFFGPGTRLTVL.

Comments on this clone: The DNA is left out, because the CDR3 cannot be placed on it with certainty; the CDR3 is given as TCRdb lists it. The rearrangement uses TRBV27 and TRBJ1-2; TRBD1, the table's D call, was not compared with the DNA. The V gene's germline CDR1 is MNHEY and CDR2 SMNVEV (reference sequence). The CDR3 adds up to 15 amino acids, both ends counted. CDR3 in amino acids: CASSPSGQGGNGYTF.

The rearrangement links TRBV11-2 to TRBJ2-2; 8 nucleotides line up with TRBD2. With V trimmed by 2 bases and J by 0 bases, 5 bases remained unmatched. This CDR3 comprises 17 residues. Germline V CDR1 and CDR2: SGHAT, FQNNGV. The CDR3 protein is CASSLWASGPNTGELFF. CDR3 nucleotides: TGTGCCAGCAGCTTATGGGCTAGCGGGCCGAACACCGGGGAGCTGTTTTTT.

The chain uses TRBV7-9 and TRBJ1-5; 7 nucleotides line up with TRBD1. The V segment lost 4 bases and the J segment 1 base; nucleotides outside the gene matches: 7. CDR3 length: 16 residues. Germline CDR1 SEHNR, CDR2 FQNEAQ (reference sequence). The CDR3 nucleotides read TGTGCCAGCAGCTGCGGGACAGACGGAAGCAATCAGCCCCAGCATTTT. This sequence encodes CASSCGTDGSNQPQHF.

The chain is built from TRBV9 and TRBJ1-1; D remains unclear. V was pared by 4 bases and J by 7 bases, with 14 bases between. Germline lookup yields CDR1 SGDLS and CDR2 YYNGEE. This CDR3 has 13 amino acids. CDR3 DNA: TGTGCCAGCAGCCTACGGGTATATGGTGAAGCTTTCTTT. This encodes CASSLRVYGEAFF.

This chain connects TRBV7-9 to TRBJ1-1; TRBD1 might be the D (5 bases). Trimming removed 4 bases at V and 1 base at J, with 13 bases between. The CDR3 loop spans 15 amino acids. Germline CDR1 is SEHNR and CDR2 is FQNEAQ (reference sequence). The CDR3 spells CASSSEDMRNTEAFF. The DNA for the CDR3 is TGTGCCAGCAGCTCAGAGGACATGAGGAACACTGAAGCTTTCTTT.

The chain carries TRBV18 and TRBJ2-7; 8 positions agree with TRBD2. Germline trimming cut 4 bases from V and 3 bases from J; bases unmatched to any gene: 8. The CDR3 has 15 amino acids. Per germline, CDR1 KGHSH and CDR2 LQKENI. The CDR3 region is CASSQRTSCLYEQYF. CDR3 sequence (DNA): TGTGCCAGCTCACAAAGGACTAGCTGCCTCTACGAGCAGTACTTC.

J is TRBJ1-2 and V is TRBV29-1, with D maybe TRBD1 (6 bases). CDR1 is SQVTM, CDR2 ANQGSEA, per germline. The CDR3 is 14 residues long. Trimming shortened V by 8 bases and J by 2 bases, and 18 bases separated the two germline ends. The CDR3 here is CSTSDSPGNYGYTF. The DNA for the CDR3 is TGCAGCACATCGGACAGTCCGGGGAACTATGGCTACACCTTC.

The gene calls are TRBV4-1 and TRBJ2-1, with 7 nucleotides matching TRBD1. There are 17 residues in the CDR3. Germline CDR1 and CDR2: MGHRA and YSYEKL. Trimming at V came to 0 bases and at J to 6 bases, leaving 11 bases not matched to a gene. The CDR3 DNA follows: TGCGCCAGCAGCCAAGAGTTACCCAGGGGGAGCGCCAATGAGCAGTTCTTC. Translation gives CASSQELPRGSANEQFF.

This clone has only one observation. This chain connects TRBV14 to TRBJ2-7, with TRBD1 matching 11 bases. The junction had 3 bases not matched to a gene; V was cut back by 3 bases and J by 5 bases. The CDR3 runs 14 residues. Germline V gives CDR1 SGHDN, CDR2 FVKESK. The CDR3: CASSQGTGGDEQYF. DNA of the CDR3: TGTGCCAGCAGCCAGGGGACAGGGGGTGACGAGCAGTACTTC.

This chain joins TRBV5-5 and TRBJ2-7, with 9 bases that match TRBD1. Germline loops: CDR1 SGHKS, CDR2 YYEKEE (reference sequence). The junction had 9 bases not matched to a gene; V was cut back by 4 bases and J by 4 bases. There are 15 residues in the CDR3. The CDR3 DNA reads as TGTGCCAGCAGCCCGGGACAGGGCCCCTCATACGAGCAGTACTTC. Amino acid sequence: CASSPGQGPSYEQYF.

The V gene is TRBV9, the J gene TRBJ1-1; TRBD1 agrees at 10 bases. This CDR3 has 18 residues. V lost 2 bases, J lost 3 bases, and 13 bases stayed unmatched. In germline, CDR1 is SGDLS, CDR2 YYNGEE. CDR3 bases: TGTGCCAGCAGCGTCGCGGACCGGGACAGGGGTACGTACACTGAAGCTTTCTTT. It is translated as CASSVADRDRGTYTEAFF.

This clone has only one observation. This chain joins TRBV7-3 and TRBJ1-1; D remains ambiguous. Trimming removed 5 bases from V and 1 base from J, with 14 bases in between. The CDR3 sequence is 15 residues long. Germline assignment: CDR1 SGHTA and CDR2 FQGTGA. Here the CDR3 reads CASSPSANGNTEAFF. Here the CDR3 DNA reads TGTGCCAGCAGCCCCTCCGCAAACGGGAACACTGAAGCTTTCTTT.

The chain combines TRBV4-3 with TRBJ1-2; D is undetermined. The CDR3 covers 14 residues. Germline V gives CDR1 LGHNA, CDR2 YSLEER. Trimming shortened V by 0 bases and J by 6 bases, and 11 bases separated the two germline ends. The CDR3 sequence: CASSQDLPGNGYTF. For the CDR3, the DNA is TGCGCCAGCAGCCAAGATCTTCCCGGGAATGGCTACACCTTC.

In its sample, this clone was seen a few times. This chain joins TRBV5-6 and TRBJ2-2, with D perhaps TRBD2 (6 bases). Germline V gene data show CDR1 as SGHDT and CDR2 as YYEEEE. The CDR3 is 18 amino acids. V lost 1 base to trimming and J lost 5 bases, with 21 bases between them. The CDR3 loop is CASSLTSRAGTSTGELFF. CDR3 DNA sequence: TGTGCCAGCAGCTTGACGTCTAGAGCAGGGACTTCAACCGGGGAGCTGTTTTTT. The variable domain in full, with the rest retrieved from reference TRBV5-6 and TRBJ2-2, is DAGVTQSPTHLIKTRGQQVTLRCSPKSGHDTVSWYQQALGQGPQFIFQYYEEEERQRGNFPDRFSGHQFPNYSSELNVNALLLGDSALYLCASSLTSRAGTSTGELFFGEGSRLTVL.

The chain links TRBV28 to TRBJ1-3; TRBD1 is a possible D gene (5 bases). Trimming took 5 bases from V and 2 from J, leaving 19 bases between them. The CDR3 has 17 amino acids. Germline CDR1 and CDR2: MDHEN and SYDVKM. CDR3 DNA: TGTGCCAGCAGTACCCATCGAGGGGAGGGGCCTGGAAACACCATATATTTT. This sequence encodes CASSTHRGEGPGNTIYF.

The chain joins TRBV28 to TRBJ2-1, with 9 bases lining up with TRBD1. Germline V gene lookup returns CDR1 MDHEN and CDR2 SYDVKM. The trim removed 5 bases at V and 6 bases at J, leaving 5 bases unmatched. This CDR3 is 14 amino acids long. The CDR3 sequence is CASSMQQGANEQFF. CDR3 nucleotide sequence: TGTGCCAGCAGTATGCAACAGGGGGCCAATGAGCAGTTCTTC.

The chain combines TRBV11-2 with TRBJ1-2; possibly TRBD1 for D (5 bases). V was pared by 2 bases and J by 4 bases, with 11 bases between. Germline loops: CDR1 SGHAT, CDR2 FQNNGV. CDR3 size: 14 residues. The CDR3 loop reads CASSLPRELYGYTF. For the CDR3, the DNA is TGTGCCAGCAGCTTACCCAGGGAACTCTATGGCTACACCTTC.

The rearrangement joins TRBV7-6 to TRBJ1-2; 10 nucleotides align to TRBD1. The V and J ends lost 4 bases and 8 bases, in that order; junction bases with no gene match: 22. The CDR3 contains 19 residues. CDR1 is SGHVS and CDR2 is FNYEAQ in the germline V gene. CDR3 residues: CASSSQPGQGFPLNLGYTF. The CDR3 bases are TGTGCCAGCAGCTCGCAGCCGGGACAGGGGTTTCCGCTCAATTTGGGCTACACCTTC.